This T cell receptor beta chain was sequenced in a study of CD8+ T cells in alopecia areata. Study-wide results and limits: It was less clear whether patients shared TCRs than it was in mice, possibly because of HLA. When scalp samples are sequenced, resident alphabeta T cells of normal skin are also captured. Higher clonality was seen in lesional scalp than in normal scalp, especially in alopecia totalis/universalis.

Reverse transcribed after extraction, RNA yielded cDNA as the sequencing template. Some clones are missing from TCRdb's copy, which holds only in-frame ones; the method was immunoSEQ multiplex PCR. The data hold 150,000 to 200,000 clones, with around 57% observed a single time. Details on this clone: The antigen is undetermined.

Separation by sorting yielded CD4+ and CD8+ T cells from PBMCs. After removal of 3 bases from V and 7 bases from J, the junction contained 4 bases not matched to a gene. The CDR3 is made up of 14 amino acids. Looked up from germline, CDR1 is MGHRA and CDR2 is YSYEKL. The receptor was derived from a human donor in good health. This chain joins TRBV4-1 and TRBJ1-2; 11 nucleotides agree with TRBD1. The sequenced sample was CD4+ T cells sorted from blood. For the CDR3, the DNA is TGCGCCAGCAGCCAGCCGGACAGGGGGCTTGGCTACACCTTC. Translated, it gives CASSQPDRGLGYTF.